This TCR beta chain was identified during a study of patients and donors after allogeneic stem cell transplantation. This CDR3 contains 15 residues. CDR1 LGHNA and CDR2 YNFKEQ come from the germline V gene. Trimming removed 4 bases from V and 5 bases from J, with 17 bases in between. TCRdb analysed the RT-PCR reads with MiXCR anew, one entry per CDR3 protein. The sample consists of tens of thousands of distinct CDR3 sequences, 26% of them appearing once. The receptor comes from a human donor who was either an allogeneic HSCT recipient or a stem cell or donor lymphocyte infusion donor (not recorded which). It is not recorded whose cells these are; they may come from a transplant donor. Source material: blood, either unsorted or a sorted T cell fraction (not recorded which). The V gene is TRBV4-2, the J gene TRBJ2-5, with D perhaps assigned TRBD1 or TRBD2 (5 bases each). The CDR3 spells CASSPHRDGRETQYF. CDR3 bases: TGTGCCAGCAGCCCTCACCGGGACGGGCGGGAGACCCAGTACTTC.